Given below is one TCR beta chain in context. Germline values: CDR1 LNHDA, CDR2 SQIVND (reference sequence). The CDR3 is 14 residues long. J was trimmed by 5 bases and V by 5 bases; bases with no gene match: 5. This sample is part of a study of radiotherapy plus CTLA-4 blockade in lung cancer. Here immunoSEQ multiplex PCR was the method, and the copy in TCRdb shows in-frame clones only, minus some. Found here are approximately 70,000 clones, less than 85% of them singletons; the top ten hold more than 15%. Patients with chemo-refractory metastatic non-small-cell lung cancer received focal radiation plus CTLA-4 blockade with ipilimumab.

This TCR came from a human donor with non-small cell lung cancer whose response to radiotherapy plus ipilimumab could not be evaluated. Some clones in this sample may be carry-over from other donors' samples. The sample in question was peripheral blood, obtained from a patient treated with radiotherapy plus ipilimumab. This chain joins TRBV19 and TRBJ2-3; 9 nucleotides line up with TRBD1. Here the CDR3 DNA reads TGTGCCAGTAGTGGGGGACAGGGCCAAGATACGCAGTATTTT. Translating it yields CASSGGQGQDTQYF.